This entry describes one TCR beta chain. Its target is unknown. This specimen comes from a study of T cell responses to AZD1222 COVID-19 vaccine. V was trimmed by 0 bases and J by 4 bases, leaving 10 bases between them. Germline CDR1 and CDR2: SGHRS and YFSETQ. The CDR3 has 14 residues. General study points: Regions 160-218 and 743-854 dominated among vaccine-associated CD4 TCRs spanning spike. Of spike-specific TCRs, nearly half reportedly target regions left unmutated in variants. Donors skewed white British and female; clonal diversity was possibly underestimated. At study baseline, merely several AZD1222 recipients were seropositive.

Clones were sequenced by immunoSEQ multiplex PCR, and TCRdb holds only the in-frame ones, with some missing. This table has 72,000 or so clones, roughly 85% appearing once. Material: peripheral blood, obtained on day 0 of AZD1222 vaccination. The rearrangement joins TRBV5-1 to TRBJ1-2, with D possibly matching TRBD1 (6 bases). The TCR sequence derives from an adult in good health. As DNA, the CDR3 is TGCGCCAGCAGCTTGGACAGGGCTGGCTATGGCTACACCTTC. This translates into CASSLDRAGYGYTF.